This T cell receptor beta chain appears in the sequencing data of a study of blood T cell repertoires in COVID-19. At the level of the study: The study drew acute and convalescent COVID-19 samples from the United States, Italy and Spain. T cells, B-cell-depleted T cells, or PBMCs provided the cDNA or gDNA that served as material.

The V end lost 4 bases, the J end lost 3 bases, and 7 bases lay between the germline ends. Germline CDR1 and CDR2: WNHNN and SYGVQD (reference sequence). This CDR3 is built from 12 residues. How the authors handled the data: Estimated nucleated cell counts came from reference gene primer amplification. Measured with immunoSEQ multiplex PCR; TCRdb has only the in-frame clones, and not every one. Clonal size and the V and J genes are those of that table, whereas D and trimming came from the DNA. Among 70,000 to 95,000 clones listed, roughly nine tenths were seen once. This clone has only one observation.

The material sequenced was peripheral blood. The clonotype originates from a man between 45 and 60 years old with acute or convalescent COVID-19. The chain recombines TRBV10-1 with TRBJ2-7, with D maybe TRBD2 (6 bases). This chain's CDR3 is CASSAGDYEQYF. The CDR3 DNA is TGCGCCAGCAGTGCGGGGGACTACGAGCAGTACTTC.